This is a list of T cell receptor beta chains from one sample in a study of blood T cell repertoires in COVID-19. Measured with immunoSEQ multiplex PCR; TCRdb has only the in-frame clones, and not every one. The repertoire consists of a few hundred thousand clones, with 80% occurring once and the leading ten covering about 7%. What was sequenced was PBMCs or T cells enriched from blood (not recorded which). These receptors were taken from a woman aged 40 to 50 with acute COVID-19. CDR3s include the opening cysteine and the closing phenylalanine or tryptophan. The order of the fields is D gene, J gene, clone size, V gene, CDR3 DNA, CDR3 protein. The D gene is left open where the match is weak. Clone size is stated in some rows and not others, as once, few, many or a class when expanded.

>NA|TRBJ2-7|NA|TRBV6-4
TGTGCCAGCAGCAACCGGGATGACGTATCCTACGAGCAGTACTTC
CASSNRDDVSYEQYF
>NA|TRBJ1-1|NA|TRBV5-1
TGCGCCAGCAGCTTGCAGGGGTTGGCTGAAGCTTTCTTT
CASSLQGLAEAFF
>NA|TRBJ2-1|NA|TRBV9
TGTGCCAGCAGCGTATCTGCTAGCCTCTCCTACAATGAGCAGTTCTTC
CASSVSASLSYNEQFF
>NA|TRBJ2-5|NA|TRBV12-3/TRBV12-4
TGTGCCAGCAGTTTCGAGGGCCAAGAGACCCAGTACTTC
CASSFEGQETQYF
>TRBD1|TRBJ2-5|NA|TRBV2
TGTGCCAGCAGTGGGGGACAGGGGCGCGGAGAGACCCAGTACTTC
CASSGGQGRGETQYF
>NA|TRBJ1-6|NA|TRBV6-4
TGTGCCAGCAGTGACTCGAACCAGTCACCCCTCCACTTT
CASSDSNQSPLHF
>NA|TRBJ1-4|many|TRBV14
TGTGCCAGCAGCCAAGACGCGGTAAAGGGGGAAAAACTGTTTTTT
CASSQDAVKGEKLFF
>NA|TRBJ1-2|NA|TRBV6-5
TGTGCCAGCAGATCCCCTGAGGGTGGCTACACCTTC
CASRSPEGGYTF
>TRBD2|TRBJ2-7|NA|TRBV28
TGTGCCAGTGTACCTAGCGGAGGCTTCTACGAGCAGTACTTC
CASVPSGGFYEQYF
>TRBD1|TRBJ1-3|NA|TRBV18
TGTGCCAGCTCACCAGGACAGGGCTCTGGAAACACCATATATTTT
CASSPGQGSGNTIYF
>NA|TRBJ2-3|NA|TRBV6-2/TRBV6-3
TGTGCCAGCAGTCGGAACGACAGGGATACGCAGTATTTT
CASSRNDRDTQYF
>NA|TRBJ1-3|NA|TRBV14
TGTGCCAGCAGCCAAGATCGGTTAGCTGGAAACACCATATATTTT
CASSQDRLAGNTIYF
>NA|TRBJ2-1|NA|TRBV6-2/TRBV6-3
TGTGCCAGCAGTTACCTCTTGTACAATGAGCAGTTCTTC
CASSYLLYNEQFF
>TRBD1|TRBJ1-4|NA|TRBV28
TGTGCCAGCAGTTTAACACAGGGGTATGAAAAACTGTTTTTT
CASSLTQGYEKLFF
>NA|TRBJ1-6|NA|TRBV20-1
TGCAGTGCTAGTATCAGTAATAATTCACCCCTCCACTTT
CSASISNNSPLHF
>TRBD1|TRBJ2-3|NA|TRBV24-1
TGTGCCACCAGTGATTTGCTGGGACAGGGCCCAGATACGCAGTATTTT
CATSDLLGQGPDTQYF
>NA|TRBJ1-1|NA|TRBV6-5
TGTGCCAGCAGTCGGGGGGGCGGCACTGAAGCTTTCTTT
CASSRGGGTEAFF
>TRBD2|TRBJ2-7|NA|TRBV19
TGTGCCAACATAGGGGCGGGGGGAGGCGACGAGCAGTACTTC
CANIGAGGGDEQYF
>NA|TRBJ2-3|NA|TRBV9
TGTGCCAGCAGCGTAGGGGAGACAGGACCAGATACGCAGTATTTT
CASSVGETGPDTQYF
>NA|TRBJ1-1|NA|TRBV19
TGTGCCAGTTCCTCGACGGAGGACACTGAAGCTTTCTTT
CASSSTEDTEAFF
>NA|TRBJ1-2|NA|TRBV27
TGTGCCAGCAGTTTATCGAGGTCACAGGGATCTAACTATGGCTACACCTTC
CASSLSRSQGSNYGYTF
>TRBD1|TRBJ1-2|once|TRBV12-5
TGTGCTAGTGGGGCAGGGGGCCCCTCGGACTATGGCTACACCTTC
CASGAGGPSDYGYTF
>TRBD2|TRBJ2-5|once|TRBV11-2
TGTGCCAGCAGCTCATTCGGGACTAGCGCTGGGGAGACCCAGTACTTC
CASSSFGTSAGETQYF
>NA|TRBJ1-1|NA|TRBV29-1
TGCAGCGTTGAAGGGCGGGGCCCTCTGGACAAAGGGCTGAATGAAGCTTTCTTT
CSVEGRGPLDKGLNEAFF
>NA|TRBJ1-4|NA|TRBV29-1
TGCAGCGTTGGGTGGCAGGGAGGTGAAAAACTGTTTTTT
CSVGWQGGEKLFF
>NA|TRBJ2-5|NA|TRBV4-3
TGCGCCAGCAGCCAAGAGCTAGCCGCAGGGGAAGAGACCCAGTACTTC
CASSQELAAGEETQYF
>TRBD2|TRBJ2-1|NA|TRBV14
TGTGCCAGCAGCCCCTCCTCGACTAGCGGGGGGGCGTTAATCTACAATGAGCAGTTCTTC
CASSPSSTSGGALIYNEQFF
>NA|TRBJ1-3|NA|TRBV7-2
TGTGCCAGCAGCTTACCGGGGGTCATTGGAAACACCATATATTTT
CASSLPGVIGNTIYF
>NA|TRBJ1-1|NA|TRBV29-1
TGCAGCGCGACCGGTTCTATGAACACTGAAGCTTTCTTT
CSATGSMNTEAFF
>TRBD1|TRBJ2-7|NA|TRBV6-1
TGTGCCAGCAGTGAAAGGGGGACAGGGTCCTACGAGCAGTACTTC
CASSERGTGSYEQYF
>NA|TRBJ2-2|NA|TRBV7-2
TGTGCCAGCAGCGCAACTAGCAGACCGAACACCGGGGAGCTGTTTTTT
CASSATSRPNTGELFF
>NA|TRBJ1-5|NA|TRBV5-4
TGTGCCAGCAGCTTAGACGCGGGGGCCAGTCAGCCCCAGCATTTT
CASSLDAGASQPQHF
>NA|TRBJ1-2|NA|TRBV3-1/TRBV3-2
TGTGCCAGCAGCCCTGGAAACAGAAACTATGGCTACACCTTC
CASSPGNRNYGYTF
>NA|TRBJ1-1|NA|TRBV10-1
TGCGCCAGCAGTGGAGAGGGAGTTGAAGCTTTCTTT
CASSGEGVEAFF
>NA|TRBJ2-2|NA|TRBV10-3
TGTGCCACCAAGGAGGGGCCAAACACCGGGGAGCTGTTTTTT
CATKEGPNTGELFF
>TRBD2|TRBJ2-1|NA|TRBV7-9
TGTGCCAGTGAAGGGACTAGCGGTTACAATGAGCAGTTCTTC
CASEGTSGYNEQFF
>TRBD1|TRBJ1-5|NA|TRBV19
TGTGCCAGTATCGACAGGGTATCGCGCAATCAGCCCCAGCATTTT
CASIDRVSRNQPQHF
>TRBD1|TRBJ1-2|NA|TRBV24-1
TGTGCCACCAAGGCAGGGGGAGAATATGGCTACACCTTC
CATKAGGEYGYTF
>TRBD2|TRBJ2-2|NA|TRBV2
TGTGCCAGCAGAGAGACTAGCGTCGACACCGGGGAGCTGTTTTTT
CASRETSVDTGELFF
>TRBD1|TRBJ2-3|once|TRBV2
TGTGCCAGCAGTTACGGACAGGGGACAGATACGCAGTATTTT
CASSYGQGTDTQYF
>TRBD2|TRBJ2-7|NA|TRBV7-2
TGTGCCAGCAGGCGGGCTAGCGGCTACGAGCAGTACTTC
CASRRASGYEQYF
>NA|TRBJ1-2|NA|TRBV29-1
TGCAGCGTTGAGAGGGGGTACAGCTACACCTTC
CSVERGYSYTF
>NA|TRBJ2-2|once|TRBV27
TGTGCCAGCAGCCCCTACTGGGGGGTAGCCGGGGAGCTGTTTTTT
CASSPYWGVAGELFF
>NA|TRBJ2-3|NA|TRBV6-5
TGTGCCAGCAGCTTTCAGCGGTACACAGATACGCAGTATTTT
CASSFQRYTDTQYF
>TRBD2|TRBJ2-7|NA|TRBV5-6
TGTGCCAGCAGCAATGGACTAGCGGGAGGGCCGGGGTACTTC
CASSNGLAGGPGYF
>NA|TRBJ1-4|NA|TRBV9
TGTGCCAGCAGCGTAGCCGGGTCCCCTAATGAAAAACTGTTTTTT
CASSVAGSPNEKLFF